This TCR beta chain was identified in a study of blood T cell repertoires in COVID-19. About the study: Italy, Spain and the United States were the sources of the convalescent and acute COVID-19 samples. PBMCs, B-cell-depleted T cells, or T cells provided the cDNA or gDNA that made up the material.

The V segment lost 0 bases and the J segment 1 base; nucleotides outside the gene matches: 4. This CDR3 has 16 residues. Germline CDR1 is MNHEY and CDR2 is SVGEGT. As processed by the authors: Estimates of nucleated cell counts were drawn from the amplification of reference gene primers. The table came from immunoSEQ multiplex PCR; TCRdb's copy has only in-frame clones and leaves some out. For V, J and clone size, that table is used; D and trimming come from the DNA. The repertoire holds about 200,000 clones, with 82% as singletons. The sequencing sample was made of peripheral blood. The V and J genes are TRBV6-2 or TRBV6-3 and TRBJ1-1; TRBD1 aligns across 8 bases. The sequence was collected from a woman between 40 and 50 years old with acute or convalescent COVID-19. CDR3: CASSYSDRGWNTEAFF. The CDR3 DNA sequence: TGTGCCAGCAGTTACTCAGACAGGGGCTGGAACACTGAAGCTTTCTTT.